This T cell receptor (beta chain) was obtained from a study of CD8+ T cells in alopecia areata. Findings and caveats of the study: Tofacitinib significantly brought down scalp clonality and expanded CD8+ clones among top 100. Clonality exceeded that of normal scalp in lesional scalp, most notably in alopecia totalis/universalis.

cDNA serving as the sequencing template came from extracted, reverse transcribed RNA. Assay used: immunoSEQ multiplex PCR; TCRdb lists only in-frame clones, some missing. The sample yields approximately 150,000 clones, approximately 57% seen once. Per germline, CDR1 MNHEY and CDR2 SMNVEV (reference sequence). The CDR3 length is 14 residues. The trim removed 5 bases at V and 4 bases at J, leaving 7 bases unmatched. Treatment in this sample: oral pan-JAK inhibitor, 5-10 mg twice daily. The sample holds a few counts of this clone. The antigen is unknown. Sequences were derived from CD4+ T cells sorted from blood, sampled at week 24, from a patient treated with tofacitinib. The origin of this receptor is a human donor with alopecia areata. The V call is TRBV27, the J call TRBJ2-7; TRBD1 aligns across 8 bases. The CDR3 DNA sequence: TGTGCCAGCAGTGGGGACAGGCGGTCGTACGAGCAGTACTTC. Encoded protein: CASSGDRRSYEQYF.